These T cell receptor beta chains were read from a single sample in a study of T cell repertoires in cytomegalovirus infection. TCRdb reprocessed the reads with MiXCR, giving one entry per CDR3 protein. This table holds approximately 490,000 distinct CDR3 sequences, about 11% found once. Sequencing used PBMCs. The origin of the receptors is a human donor in good health (CMV status not recorded). Some clones in this sample may be carry-over from other donors' samples. Both conserved end residues are part of each CDR3. Fields, in order: J gene, V gene, CDR3 length, clone size, D gene, CDR3 DNA, CDR3 protein. A D gene is named only where the DNA matches it firmly. Clone size appears in some rows only: once, few, many, or a class for an expanded clone.

TRBJ2-4,TRBV14,13,NA,NA,TGTGCCAGCAGCCCCTTGGTTTCGAACATTCAGTACTTC,CASSPLVSNIQYF
TRBJ2-1,TRBV5-5,17,few,NA,TGTGCCAGCAGCTTGGGAGGGGGGGGCCGCACCTACAATGAGCAGTTCTTC,CASSLGGGGRTYNEQFF
TRBJ2-2,TRBV18,16,NA,TRBD2,TGTGCCAGCTCACCCATGACTAGCGGGATGGCCGGGGAGCTGTTTTTT,CASSPMTSGMAGELFF
TRBJ2-3,TRBV11-2,13,many,NA,TGTGCCAGCACCTTTGGGAGGACAGATACGCAGTATTTT,CASTFGRTDTQYF
TRBJ2-5,TRBV28,16,NA,NA,TGTGCCAGCAGTTTATCTGCGGGCCTTGGGGGGGAGACCCAGTACTTC,CASSLSAGLGGETQYF
TRBJ2-7,TRBV7-2,14,many,TRBD2,TGTGCCAGCAGCTTAGGGACTAGCGGGACCGAGCAGTACTTC,CASSLGTSGTEQYF
TRBJ2-3,TRBV2,15,many,NA,TGTGCCAGCAGTGAAATGCCTCCTAGCACAGATACGCAGTATTTT,CASSEMPPSTDTQYF
TRBJ2-1,TRBV18,11,many,NA,TGTGCCAGCTCGCCTCAGGATGAGCAGTTCTTC,CASSPQDEQFF
TRBJ2-1,TRBV6-5,13,NA,TRBD1,TGTGCCAGCAGAGCCCCGGGACAGCCGCAATCCCTCTTC,CASRAPGQPQSLF
TRBJ1-3,TRBV6-5,15,many,TRBD1,TGTGCCAGCAGCACAGACAGGGGTGAAGGAAACACCATATATTTT,CASSTDRGEGNTIYF
TRBJ2-3,TRBV11-3,16,many,NA,TGTGCCAGCAGCACGAGGTCCCAGGGGAGCACAGATACGCAGTATTTT,CASSTRSQGSTDTQYF
TRBJ2-7,TRBV6-6,12,NA,NA,TGTGCCAGCCTGAGGGAGGGGGCCGAGCGGTACTTC,CASLREGAERYF
TRBJ2-5,TRBV7-9,11,many,NA,TGTGCCAGCAGCTTAAAAGCGGTAACGTACTTC,CASSLKAVTYF
TRBJ2-2,TRBV7-8,18,many,NA,TGTGCCAGCAGCTCATGGGCCGTCAGCTCCGGGAACACCGGGGAGCTGTTTTTT,CASSSWAVSSGNTGELFF
TRBJ2-5,TRBV30,14,NA,NA,TGTGCCTGGAAAGGATTGGCGAACCAAGAGACCCAGTACTTC,CAWKGLANQETQYF
TRBJ1-1,TRBV12-3/TRBV12-4,14,many,NA,TGTGCCAGCGATTCTGACATCCCGAGAACTGAAGCTTTCTTT,CASDSDIPRTEAFF
TRBJ2-3,TRBV5-6,12,few,NA,TGTGCCAGCAGCCCCGACAGTTATACGCAGTATTTT,CASSPDSYTQYF
TRBJ1-2,TRBV5-6,14,many,TRBD1,TGTGCCAGCAGCCCCGGGACAGGCCCCTATGGCTACACCTTC,CASSPGTGPYGYTF
TRBJ1-6,TRBV27,19,many,NA,TGTGCCAGCAGTTCCCGGACAGAAATTTTAAGCTCCTATAATTCACCCCTCCACTTT,CASSSRTEILSSYNSPLHF
TRBJ1-6,TRBV5-1,16,many,NA,TGCGCCAGCAGCTCAACCCGGGACGGATATAATTCACCCCTCCACTTT,CASSSTRDGYNSPLHF
TRBJ1-2,TRBV7-2,12,many,NA,TGTGCCAGCAGCTTAGACGTGGGTGGCTACACCTTC,CASSLDVGGYTF
TRBJ2-2,TRBV6-2/TRBV6-3,16,few,NA,TGTGCCAGCAGTTACGGCGCGATTGAGGGCACCGGGGAGCTGTTTTTT,CASSYGAIEGTGELFF
TRBJ2-1,TRBV9,15,NA,TRBD2,TGTGCCAGCAGCTTGGCGGGGGGGACCCGTAATGAGCAGTTCTTC,CASSLAGGTRNEQFF
TRBJ1-3,TRBV6-5,17,many,TRBD1,TGTGCCAGCTTTAGGGGAATAACAGGGGCGAGTGGAAACACCATATATTTT,CASFRGITGASGNTIYF
TRBJ2-3,TRBV7-3,15,many,TRBD2,TGTGCCAGCAGCCCAGCGGGGGCGGGCACAGATACGCAGTATTTT,CASSPAGAGTDTQYF
TRBJ2-3,TRBV5-1,18,few,NA,TGCGCCAGCAGCTTGGTTGGCGGGACGACAACTAGCACAGATACGCAGTATTTT,CASSLVGGTTTSTDTQYF
TRBJ2-5,TRBV7-9,16,many,TRBD1,TGTGCCAGCAGCTTGTCCCCGACAGGGGGCGGGGAGACCCAGTACTTC,CASSLSPTGGGETQYF
TRBJ2-3,TRBV15,16,NA,NA,TGTGCCACCAGCAGAGGGGGGGTTTTGCCCACAGATACGCAGTATTTT,CATSRGGVLPTDTQYF
TRBJ1-2,TRBV7-6,13,many,NA,TGTGCCAGCAGTCCGGACGGGGGCTATGGCTACACCTTC,CASSPDGGYGYTF
TRBJ2-6,TRBV6-1,18,many,TRBD1,TGTGCCAGCAGTGAAGCGGCAGGGGGCGCGTTTGGGGCCAACGTCCTGACTTTC,CASSEAAGGAFGANVLTF
TRBJ2-7,TRBV14,15,few,NA,TGTGCCAGCAGCCACCCCCTCAGGGGAGCCTACGAGCAGTACTTC,CASSHPLRGAYEQYF
TRBJ1-1,TRBV11-2,20,many,TRBD1,TGTGCCAGCAGCTTAGATAAGGGATTCGAGGGGGCCGCCCTGAGGACTGAAGCTTTCTTT,CASSLDKGFEGAALRTEAFF
TRBJ2-1,TRBV28,15,NA,NA,TGTGCCAGCAGTTTATCGTGGTTTTCTAGGAATGAGCAGTTCTTC,CASSLSWFSRNEQFF
TRBJ2-2,TRBV12-3/TRBV12-4,16,many,NA,TGTGCCAGCAGTTCCCCGGAGGGCCTTGGGACCGGGGAGCTGTTTTTT,CASSSPEGLGTGELFF
TRBJ2-3,TRBV5-8,13,few,TRBD2,TGTGCCAGCACGGGGGGGGCTGGGGATACGCAGTATTTT,CASTGGAGDTQYF
TRBJ2-2,TRBV7-2,14,many,NA,TGTGCCAGCAGCTTAATAACGAACACCGGGGAGCTGTTTTTT,CASSLITNTGELFF
TRBJ2-7,TRBV15,16,many,TRBD2,TGTGCCACGCGCCCGGGGGGGGCCCCAATCTCCTACGAGCAGTACTTC,CATRPGGAPISYEQYF
TRBJ2-1,TRBV5-5,16,many,TRBD2,TGTGCCAGCAGCTTGGTGGGGGACTACCGACTGGATGAGCAGTTCTTC,CASSLVGDYRLDEQFF
TRBJ1-4,TRBV12-3/TRBV12-4,18,many,TRBD1,TGTGCCAGCAGAGGCCTCCGGGGGCAGGGGGAAATAAATGAAAAACTGTTTTTT,CASRGLRGQGEINEKLFF
TRBJ1-2,TRBV7-9,15,many,TRBD1,TGTGCCAGCAGCTTAGTTCCGGACAGGGGCTATGGCTACACCTTC,CASSLVPDRGYGYTF
TRBJ1-1,TRBV7-9,18,many,NA,TGTGCCAGCAGCTTATTTTGGGGGGACTCAAAAGGATCTAACGAAGCTTTCTTT,CASSLFWGDSKGSNEAFF
TRBJ2-1,TRBV11-2,16,many,NA,TGTGCCAGCAGCTCCACACGAGTGGGAACACACGGCTACAGGTTCTTC,CASSSTRVGTHGYRFF
TRBJ2-1,TRBV15,15,many,TRBD2,TGTGCCACCAGGGGCGGGAGGGCCTCCTACAATGAGCAGTTCTTC,CATRGGRASYNEQFF
TRBJ2-3,TRBV11-2,15,many,NA,TGTGCCAGCAGCTTGGGGGGGGGGCGCACAGATACGCAGTATTTT,CASSLGGGRTDTQYF
TRBJ2-5,TRBV13,15,few,NA,TGTGCCAGCAGCTTTACGGGGCGGACCCAAGAGACCCAGTACTTC,CASSFTGRTQETQYF
TRBJ2-7,TRBV3-1,14,few,NA,TGTGCCAGCAGCAACCTGGCGGGTGGGTACGAGCAGTACTTC,CASSNLAGGYEQYF
TRBJ1-4,TRBV29-1,17,NA,NA,TGCAGCGTTGAGGGGGGGGAAGCCCCGCTGGCTAATGAAAAACTGTTTTTT,CSVEGGEAPLANEKLFF
TRBJ2-3,TRBV6-1,15,few,NA,TGTGCCAGCAGCGCCCTAACGTCAAGGACAGATACGCAGTATTTT,CASSALTSRTDTQYF
TRBJ1-5,TRBV5-5,16,few,NA,TGTGCCAGCAGCTTAAGAGGGGTACAGTTCAATCAGCCCCAGCATTTT,CASSLRGVQFNQPQHF
TRBJ1-1,TRBV5-4,11,many,NA,TGTGCCAGCAGCTCAGACGCTGAAGCTTTCTTT,CASSSDAEAFF
TRBJ2-1,TRBV19,18,many,TRBD2,TGTGCCAGTAGTATAGAGAGGACTAGCGGGAGCTCCTACAATGAGCAGTTCTTC,CASSIERTSGSSYNEQFF